One and the same sample provided the 5 T cell receptor beta chains below, sequenced in a study of cytomegalovirus exposure and HLA in healthy donors. Both 60 Vbeta primers and 13 Jbeta primers went into the PCR. Clones were sequenced by immunoSEQ multiplex PCR, and TCRdb holds only the in-frame ones, with some missing. The table includes 100,000 or so clones, about 78% detected once. Sequenced: PBMCs. Source of these receptors: a man aged 25-45 years in good health and CMV-seronegative.

The gene calls are TRBV5-4 and TRBJ2-3; D is perhaps TRBD2 (7 bases). The germline V gene encodes CDR1 SGHNT and CDR2 YYREEE (reference sequence). Trimming left V 0 bases short and J 1 base short, with 9 bases between. The CDR3 covers 15 residues. CDR3: CASSLAGGRTDTQYF. DNA of the CDR3: TGTGCCAGCAGCTTGGCCGGGGGGCGCACAGATACGCAGTATTTT. Full variable domain (rest looked up from reference TRBV5-4 and TRBJ2-3): ETGVTQSPTHLIKTRGQQVTLRCSSQSGHNTVSWYQQALGQGPQFIFQYYREEENGRGNFPPRFSGLQFPNYSSELNVNALELDDSALYLCASSLAGGRTDTQYFGPGTRLTVL.

V and J are TRBV5-6 and TRBJ2-7; maybe TRBD2 (6 bases). The CDR3 has 14 amino acids. Trimming removed 4 bases at V and 4 bases at J, with 15 bases between. Germline V gene data show CDR1 as SGHDT and CDR2 as YYEEEE. In DNA form, the CDR3 reads TGTGCCAGCAGCCTCGGGGGAACCAAGTACGAGCAGTACTTC. Translated, it gives CASSLGGTKYEQYF.

This clone was seen a handful of times. V and J are TRBV30 and TRBJ2-7; 7 bases line up with TRBD1. This CDR3 region has 14 residues. In germline, CDR1 is GTSNPN, CDR2 SVGIG (reference sequence). The J segment lost 4 bases and the V segment lost 2 bases, leaving 8 bases of the junction unmatched. The CDR3 protein is CAWSQGGVSYEQYF. The CDR3 region has the DNA TGTGCCTGGAGTCAAGGGGGCGTCTCTTACGAGCAGTACTTC.

V is TRBV14 and J is TRBJ1-2, with a weak D call TRBD1 (5 bases). Germline loops: CDR1 SGHDN, CDR2 FVKESK. CDR3 length equals 18 residues. V shed 0 bases and J shed 4 bases, with 21 bases lying between them. The CDR3 coding sequence is TGTGCCAGCAGCCAAGAAGCGGGCCCGAGGGGCGCGGGCTATGGCTACACCTTC. Protein sequence: CASSQEAGPRGAGYGYTF.

The V gene is TRBV5-1, the J gene TRBJ2-2; D not certain. CDR3 length: 15 residues. V dropped 2 bases and J dropped 0 bases, with 8 bases sitting between them. The germline V gene encodes CDR1 SGHRS and CDR2 YFSETQ. CDR3 in DNA: TGCGCCAGCAGCTTAAATTCCGCGAACACCGGGGAGCTGTTTTTT. Its protein is CASSLNSANTGELFF.